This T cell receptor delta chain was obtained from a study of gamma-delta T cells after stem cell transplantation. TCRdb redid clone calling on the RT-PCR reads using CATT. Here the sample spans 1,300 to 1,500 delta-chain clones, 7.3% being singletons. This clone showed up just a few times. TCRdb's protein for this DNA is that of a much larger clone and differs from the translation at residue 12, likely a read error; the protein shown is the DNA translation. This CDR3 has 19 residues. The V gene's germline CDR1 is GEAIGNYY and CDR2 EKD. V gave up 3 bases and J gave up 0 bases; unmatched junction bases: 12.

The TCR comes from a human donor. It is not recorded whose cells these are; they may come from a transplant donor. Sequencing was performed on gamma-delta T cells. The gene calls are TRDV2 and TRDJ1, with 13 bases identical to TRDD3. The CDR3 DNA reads TGTGCCTGTGACTTACTGGGGGATACGCGAACAGTCTACACCGATAAACTCATCTTT. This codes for CACDLLGDTRTVYTDKLIF.